Below, 22 T cell receptor beta chains from the same sample are listed, as sequenced in a study of graft-versus-host responses after intestinal transplantation. Clones were sequenced by immunoSEQ multiplex PCR, and TCRdb holds only the in-frame ones, with some missing. This sample has 20,000 to 25,000 clones; around 80% occur once, and the top ten carry around 0.87%. Their cognate antigens are unknown. Here the sequenced sample was unstimulated CD8+ T cells sorted from spleen or lymph node cells, taken before transplant. The receptors here all came from a human donor who was the organ donor for an intestinal transplant.

The CDR3 sequence is CASSSDRARGYNEQFF. The CDR3 bases are TGCGCCAGCAGCTCAGACAGGGCGCGGGGTTACAATGAGCAGTTCTTC. The rearrangement uses TRBV5-1 and TRBJ2-1, with D possibly being TRBD1 (7 bases). The CDR3 contains 16 residues. With 3 bases removed from V and 4 bases from J, the gap between germline ends came to 17 bases. The germline CDR1 and CDR2 sequences are SGHRS and YFSETQ.

The CDR3 spells CASSLLSSTDTQYF. The CDR3 coding sequence is TGTGCCAGCAGCTTGCTCTCGAGCACAGATACGCAGTATTTT. V gene TRBV5-4 combines with J gene TRBJ2-3; D not certain. V shed 1 base and J shed 0 bases, with 6 bases lying between them. The CDR3 consists of 14 residues. The germline CDR1 and CDR2 sequences are SGHNT and YYREEE (reference sequence).

In DNA, the CDR3 is TGTGCCAGCAGTTACTCGAGCAATGAGCAGTTCTTC. It translates to CASSYSSNEQFF. The chain combines TRBV6-6 with TRBJ2-1, with no clear D. V dropped 0 bases and J dropped 6 bases, with 3 bases sitting between them. The CDR3 loop spans 12 amino acids. CDR1 MNHNY and CDR2 SVGAGI come from the germline V gene (reference sequence).

This rearrangement joins TRBV6-1 to TRBJ1-2; perhaps TRBD1 as D (6 bases). Germline V gene sequence: CDR1 MNHNS, CDR2 SASEGT. This CDR3 spans 15 amino acids. Trimming shortened V by 5 bases and J by 2 bases, and 15 bases separated the two germline ends. DNA for the CDR3: TGTGCCAGCAGTACCAGACAGGTCACAAACTATGGCTACACCTTC. This codes for CASSTRQVTNYGYTF.

This chain links TRBV2 with TRBJ1-2; TRBD1 might be the D (5 bases). Per germline, CDR1 SNHLY and CDR2 FYNNEI. V lost 4 bases to trimming and J lost 8 bases, with 14 bases between them. CDR3 size: 13 residues. This chain's CDR3 is CASSVARWDGYTF. The CDR3 DNA is TGTGCCAGCAGTGTGGCCAGGTGGGACGGCTACACCTTC. Full variable domain (rest looked up from reference TRBV2 and TRBJ1-2): EPEVTQTPSHQVTQMGQEVILRCVPISNHLYFYWYRQILGQKVEFLVSFYNNEISEKSEIFDDQFSVERPDGSNFTLKIRSTKLEDSAMYFCASSVARWDGYTFGSGTRLTVV.

The V gene is TRBV2, the J gene TRBJ2-7; D remains unclear. The length of the CDR3 is 12 residues. Deletions cut 3 bases from V and 4 bases from J, with 7 bases between. Germline values: CDR1 SNHLY, CDR2 FYNNEI. The CDR3 DNA reads TGTGCCAGCAGTGATTGGGATTACGAGCAGTACTTC. The encoded protein is CASSDWDYEQYF.

V usage is TRBV5-5 and J usage is TRBJ2-2; D unresolved. The CDR3 sequence is 13 residues long. The germline V and J ends were trimmed by 0 bases and 10 bases, with 10 bases remaining between them. Germline V CDR1 and CDR2: SGHKS, YYEKEE (reference sequence). CDR3 region: CASSLEKGLELFF. In DNA, the CDR3 is TGTGCCAGCAGCTTGGAGAAGGGTTTGGAGCTGTTTTTT.

This clone appeared a single time. This chain joins TRBV19 and TRBJ1-5, with D possibly being TRBD1 (5 bases). This CDR3 is 15 amino acids long. V was clipped by 7 bases and J by 1 base, with 14 bases between them. Looked up from germline, CDR1 is LNHDA and CDR2 is SQIVND (reference sequence). CDR3 DNA sequence: TGTGCCAGTACCCCCTGGGGGGGAAGCAATCAGCCCCAGCATTTT. Its protein product is CASTPWGGSNQPQHF.

This chain uses TRBV7-9 with TRBJ1-5, with TRBD1 identical over 8 bases. Germline CDR1 SEHNR, CDR2 FQNEAQ (reference sequence). CDR3 length: 15 residues. V shed 6 bases, J shed 1 base, and the junction held 5 bases outside the gene matches. The CDR3 loop reads CASSRQGTSNQPQHF. CDR3 nucleotide sequence: TGTGCCAGCAGTCGACAGGGGACAAGCAATCAGCCCCAGCATTTT.

The rearrangement joins TRBV29-1 to TRBJ1-2, with D maybe TRBD1 (5 bases). The CDR3 has 12 amino acids. Trimming took off 0 bases at V and 7 bases at J, with 9 bases between the two ends. Germline CDR1 and CDR2: SQVTM and ANQGSEA. CDR3 in amino acids: CSVEDRRGGYTF. In DNA, the CDR3 is TGCAGCGTTGAAGATCGGAGGGGTGGCTACACCTTC.

This sequence joins TRBV18 and TRBJ1-1; possibly TRBD1 for D (6 bases). This CDR3 region has 18 residues. Germline V gives CDR1 KGHSH, CDR2 LQKENI. Between the trimmed V and J ends, which lost 5 bases and 1 base, there was a span of 23 bases. The DNA for the CDR3 is TGTGCCAGCTCAAAATGGAGTCAGGGGTATGTCTGGAACACTGAAGCTTTCTTT. Its protein is CASSKWSQGYVWNTEAFF.

V gene TRBV4-1 combines with J gene TRBJ2-7; D uncertain. Germline values: CDR1 MGHRA, CDR2 YSYEKL. CDR3 length equals 15 residues. Trimming shortened V by 0 bases and J by 1 base, and 10 bases separated the two germline ends. CDR3 nucleotides: TGCGCCAGCAGCCAAGAAGGCGCCTCTTCCTACGAGCAGTACTTC. It yields the protein CASSQEGASSYEQYF.

This clone has a single count. The chain is built from TRBV10-1 and TRBJ2-3; D is possibly TRBD2 (5 bases). The germline CDR1 and CDR2 sequences are WNHNN and SYGVQD (reference sequence). Deletions cut 0 bases from V and 5 bases from J, with 12 bases between. The CDR3 spans 15 residues. In DNA, the CDR3 is TGCGCCAGCAGTGAGTCGGCGGGCCTGGGAGATACGCAGTATTTT. It yields the protein CASSESAGLGDTQYF.

Only one count was recorded for this clone. The rearrangement joins TRBV19 to TRBJ2-3; the match to TRBD1 covers 10 bases. Trimming took 1 base from V and 4 from J; bases not matched to a gene: 14. Germline values: CDR1 LNHDA, CDR2 SQIVND (reference sequence). The CDR3 spans 19 residues. The chain's CDR3 is CASSIARLLGTGAADTQYF. CDR3 in DNA: TGTGCCAGTAGTATAGCTCGGCTACTCGGGACAGGGGCCGCAGATACGCAGTATTTT.

This clone has a single count. This chain connects TRBV7-9 to TRBJ1-2; 7 bases map to TRBD1. This CDR3 is 12 amino acids long. V lost 1 base to trimming and J lost 12 bases; unmatched junction nucleotides: 5. Germline lookup yields CDR1 SEHNR and CDR2 FQNEAQ (reference sequence). The CDR3 here is CASSLEGGPDTF. CDR3 in DNA: TGTGCCAGCAGCTTAGAAGGGGGCCCGGACACCTTC.

This clone was recorded only once. The rearrangement joins TRBV2 to TRBJ2-4; 9 positions match TRBD1. CDR1 and CDR2 from the germline V gene are SNHLY and FYNNEI. Trimming cost V 8 bases and J 4 bases; bases outside gene matches: 6. The CDR3 is 14 amino acids. The CDR3 sequence: CASSGTGSKNIQYF. CDR3 nucleotides: TGTGCCAGCTCCGGGACAGGGAGTAAAAACATTCAGTACTTC.

This clone was seen a handful of times. The rearrangement uses TRBV6-1 and TRBJ2-5; perhaps D is TRBD1 or TRBD2 (6 bases each). V lost 6 bases and J lost 4, with 12 bases in between. Germline CDR1 MNHNS, CDR2 SASEGT. The CDR3 length is 13 residues. CDR3 sequence reads: CASSRRGLETQYF. The CDR3 DNA sequence: TGTGCCAGCAGCAGGAGGGGGTTAGAGACCCAGTACTTC.

This chain joins TRBV11-2 and TRBJ2-1; a possible D gene is TRBD2 (6 bases). The CDR3 totals 14 residues. Trimming cost V 3 bases and J 8 bases, with 14 bases left between them. Per the germline V gene, CDR1 is SGHAT and CDR2 is FQNNGV. In nucleotides, the CDR3 is TGTGCCAGCAGCTTGTACGGGAGCGGTGATGAGCAGTTCTTC. Its protein product is CASSLYGSGDEQFF.

The CDR3 nucleotides are TGTGCCACCAGCAGAGTGGATTGGGAGGGAGTATACAATGAGCAGTTCTTC. This sequence encodes CATSRVDWEGVYNEQFF. The chain combines TRBV15 with TRBJ2-1; 7 bases line up with TRBD2. The germline gives CDR1 LNHNV, CDR2 YYDKDF (reference sequence). Losses at the gene ends were 1 base for V and 4 bases for J; bases not matched to a gene: 10. The CDR3 totals 17 residues.

This clone was seen more than once but under ten times. This chain joins TRBV27 and TRBJ2-7; D is undetermined. This CDR3 has 13 amino acids. Trimming removed 3 bases at V and 6 bases at J, with 12 bases between. Per germline, CDR1 MNHEY and CDR2 SMNVEV (reference sequence). The CDR3 nucleotides are TGTGCCAGCAGTTTCTCTTCTAGTAGCGAGCAGTACTTC. Protein product: CASSFSSSSEQYF.

The chain has TRBV9 and TRBJ1-4; D call uncertain. The V gene's germline CDR1 is SGDLS and CDR2 YYNGEE. The CDR3 covers 15 residues. Trimming stripped 0 bases from V and 2 bases from J, with 8 bases between. As DNA, the CDR3 is TGTGCCAGCAGCGTAGGTGGAGCCACTAATGAAAAACTGTTTTTT. This encodes CASSVGGATNEKLFF.

V and J are TRBV4-3 and TRBJ1-5; 10 nucleotides line up with TRBD1. V dropped 6 bases and J dropped 3; count of bases not matched to a gene: 5. Germline CDR1 reads LGHNA; CDR2 reads YSLEER. The CDR3 runs 15 residues. The CDR3 region is CASSLDRGDNQPQHF. The CDR3, as DNA: TGCGCCAGCAGTTTGGACAGGGGGGACAATCAGCCCCAGCATTTT.